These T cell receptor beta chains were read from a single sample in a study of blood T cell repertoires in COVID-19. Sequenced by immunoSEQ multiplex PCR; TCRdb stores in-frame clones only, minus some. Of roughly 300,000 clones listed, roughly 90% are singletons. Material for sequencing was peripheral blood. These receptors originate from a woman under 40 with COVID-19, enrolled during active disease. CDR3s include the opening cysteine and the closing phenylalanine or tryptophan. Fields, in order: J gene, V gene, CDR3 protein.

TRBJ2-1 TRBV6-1 CASSDAGTSYNEQFF
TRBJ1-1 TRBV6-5 CASNRGQPKTEAFF
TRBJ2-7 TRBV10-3 CAISESTGPGLNF
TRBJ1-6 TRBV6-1 CASSEEGVSYNSPLHF
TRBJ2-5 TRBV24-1 CATSDLQGTGKETQYF
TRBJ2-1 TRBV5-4 CASSSGGKAYNEQFF
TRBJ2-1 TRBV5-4 CASSLQNTDEQFF
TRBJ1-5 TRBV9 CASSVGGQGGQPQHF
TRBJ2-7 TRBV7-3 CASSSTDGEQYF
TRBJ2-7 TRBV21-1 CASSNGDSPTYEQYF
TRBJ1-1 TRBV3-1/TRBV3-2 CASSRGTGGLFAEAFF
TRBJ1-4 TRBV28 CASYRVGAGEKLFF
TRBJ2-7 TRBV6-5 CASSSGTRASYEQYF
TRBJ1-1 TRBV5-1 CASSPGGNTNTEAFF
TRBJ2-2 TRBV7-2 CASSRTRTSGNTGELFF
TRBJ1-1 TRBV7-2 CASSPRQGGTFF
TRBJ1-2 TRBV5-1 CASSLRRGEDYGYTF
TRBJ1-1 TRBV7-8 CASSSLRYGGNTEAFF
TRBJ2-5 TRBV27 CASSLRGLAGGLETQYF
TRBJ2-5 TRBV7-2 CASSLYEAGGLETQYF
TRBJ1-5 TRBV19 CASSLGGDQPQHF
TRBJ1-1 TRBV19 CASSIVGGFTEAFF
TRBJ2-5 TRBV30 CAWRSSGSKETQYF
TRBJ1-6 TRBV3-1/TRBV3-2 CASSQTIEGNSPLHF
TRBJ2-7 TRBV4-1 CASRMGAGDGYEQYF
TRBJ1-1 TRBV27 CASKRGLTEAFF
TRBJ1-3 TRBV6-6 CASSSAGVGNTIYF
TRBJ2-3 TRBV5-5 CASSRGQYTDTQYF
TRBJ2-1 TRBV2 CASSEGIAGGEAEQFF
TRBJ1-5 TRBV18 CASSPRGHNPNQPQHF
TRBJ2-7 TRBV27 CASRHGQNFYEQYF
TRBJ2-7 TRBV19 CASSIRDRSYEQYF
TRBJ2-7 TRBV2 CASSPLRDYEQYF
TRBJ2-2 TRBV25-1 CASMGTAFGGELFF
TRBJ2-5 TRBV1 CTSSVVQGAWETQYF
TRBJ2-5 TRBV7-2 CASSPRGGSGRLETQYF
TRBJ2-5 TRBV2 CAETRRGQGQTQYF
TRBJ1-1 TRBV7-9 CASRSTEEAFF
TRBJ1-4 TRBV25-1 CASSGDPPGTVREKLFF
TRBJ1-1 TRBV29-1 CSVGAGGQNTEAFF
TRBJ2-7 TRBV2 CASSADSSYEQYF
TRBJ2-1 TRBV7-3 CASSLSLPGGRQFF
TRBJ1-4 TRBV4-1 CASSPVATNEKLFF
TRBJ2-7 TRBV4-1 CASSQLEQGAYEQYF
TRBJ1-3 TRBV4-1 CASSQAGRDTIYF
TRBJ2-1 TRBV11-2 CASSLELAGRDEQFF
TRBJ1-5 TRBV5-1 CASSFAGNQPQHF
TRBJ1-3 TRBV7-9 CASSLGPGLASGNTIYF
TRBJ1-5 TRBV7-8 CASSLMDRSNQPQHF
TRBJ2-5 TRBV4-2 CASSQGSRGQETQYF
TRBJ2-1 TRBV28 CASSPRRGLQFF
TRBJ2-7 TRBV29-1 CSVSLTGTYEQYF
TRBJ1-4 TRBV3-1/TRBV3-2 CASSHDRPTNEKLFF
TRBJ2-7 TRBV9 CASSVAGGGYEQYF